The entry below gives a single T cell receptor (beta chain) sequence along with its context. Its antigen is not identified. Individual cDNA molecules were tagged with unique molecular identifiers, the study reported. Each CDR3 protein gets one entry after TCRdb re-called the 5' RACE reads with MiXCR. In the table there are tens of thousands of distinct CDR3 sequences, over 10% of which are singletons. The data belong to a study of early T cells in non-severe SARS-CoV-2 infection. Study-level background: RNA in bulk from unsorted whole blood was sequenced, and chains were unpaired.

Findings and caveats of the study: Matches to VDJdb favored anti-spike CD8 responses and missed private and CD4 specificities.

The length of the CDR3 is 13 residues. The germline gives CDR1 PRHDT, CDR2 FYEKMQ (reference sequence). V lost 3 bases to trimming and J lost 2 bases, with 7 bases between them. The rearrangement joins TRBV13 to TRBJ2-5; maybe TRBD1 (6 bases). The source material was whole blood, sampled at baseline. The sequence derives from an adult who was a healthcare worker with PCR-confirmed SARS-CoV-2 infection or an uninfected control (not recorded which). This CDR3 is CASSLRGQETQYF. The CDR3 DNA follows: TGTGCCAGCAGCTTGAGGGGGCAAGAGACCCAGTACTTC.